The sequence of this T cell receptor beta chain was determined in a study of T cells after yellow fever vaccination. This clonotype has a count of ten or more. TCRdb itself ran the 5' RACE reads through MiXCR, one entry per CDR3 protein. The table shows 250,000 or so distinct CDR3 sequences, with 6% to 7.5% occurring only once. This CDR3 spans 15 amino acids. Trimming removed 7 bases from V and 5 bases from J; junction bases left unmatched: 14. The V gene's germline CDR1 is MDHEN and CDR2 SYDVKM. The V call is TRBV28, the J call TRBJ2-7, with 7 bases matching TRBD1. Source: CD4+ T cells sorted from PBMCs, taken 15 days after the yellow fever booster vaccination. The clonotype was recovered from a man aged 25 to 40 who received the YFV17D yellow fever vaccine. The CDR3 here is CASTQAGNRGNEQYF. CDR3 DNA sequence: TGTGCCAGCACCCAGGCCGGGAACAGGGGAAACGAGCAGTACTTC.